Sequencing of this T cell receptor (beta chain) was carried out in a study of T-cell memory formation after mild COVID-19 (dated by TCRdb to 2020 to 2023). About the full investigation: TCR sequence clusters from the two donors were largely donor specific. In two donors, T-cell clones that expanded and contracted after mild COVID-19 were followed by sequencing TCRalpha and TCRbeta repertoires longitudinally. Two young, previously healthy adult volunteers made up the cohort, one male and one female.

Including the terminal cysteine and phenylalanine, the CDR3 comprises 14 residues. Solely the CDR3 DNA is kept, with 42 bases framed from the first base. Compared with germline, V lacks 7 bases and J lacks 5 bases; bases without a gene match: 6. General study outcomes and caveats: Clones contracting from day 15 to 85 had balanced CD4/CD8 phenotypes, while a second wave expanding from day 15 to 37 was biased towards CD4+. Only two mild cases were covered in the study, and larger cohorts including severe cases with pre-infection samples were considered necessary. The detection of some responding clones in pre-infection memory suggests that pre-existing cross-reactive memory T cells joined the SARS-CoV-2 response. Contracting CD4+ clones appeared mostly in the CM and EM memory subsets, whereas CD8+ clones were enriched in EMRA. Whether the second-wave clones peaking on day 37 were SARS-CoV-2 specific was not confirmed.

This clonotype was seen many times. Its antigen is still unknown. Nothing much larger sits one base from this clone, and base qualities are not available. PBMCs were isolated by Ficoll-Paque density gradient centrifugation. TCRdb shows the sequencer as Illumina NovaSeq 6000. TCRalpha and TCRbeta cDNA libraries were built by 5'RACE with constant-segment primers, adding sample barcodes and unique molecular identifiers. Trizol reagent was used to extract RNA from every sample. Library amplification was performed in two PCR steps, and a second sample barcode and Illumina TruSeq adapters were introduced in the second step. Sequencing of libraries was performed on an Illumina NovaSeq with 2 x 150 bp paired-end reads. The study's processing was this. With migec v1.2.7, reads were demultiplexed and then collapsed into UMI-guided consensus sequences. Using mixcr v2.1.11, UMI consensuses were aligned to TRA and TRB V and J templates and then assembled into clonotypes. Clonotypes were classified as expanded or contracted when called significant by both edgeR and NoisET, with noise models trained on biological replicates. For edgeR calls, a false discovery rate-adjusted p below 0.01 and a log2 fold-change threshold of 1 were applied. PCA with hierarchical clustering of max-normalized trajectories of the 1000 most abundant clonotypes was used as exploratory dynamics analysis. Each responding clone was given a CD4 or CD8 phenotype based on the CD4+ and CD8+ repertoires, which had been sequenced separately. TCRdb reran the public reads through fastp at Q25 and MiXCR, keeping productive beta chains. Identical CDR3 protein sequences are pooled into one entry, listed with their most common genes and DNA. TCRdb, not the original authors, processed these V and J calls. The sample table lists 220,000 or so distinct CDR3 sequences, around 9.1% of them with a count of one. 3% to 4% of the sample comes from the top ten.

Sequenced input: PBMCs or a T cell subset sorted from them (not recorded which). This sequence was found in a man in his late teens or twenties who had mild COVID-19 (a few samples of this study predate the infection). The sample titles of this study are shuffled in the database, so cell type and time point are left out; the donor was told from shared clones. The chain uses TRBV12-3 or TRBV12-4 and TRBJ2-2, with 8 bases aligning to TRBD2. The nucleotide sequence is given as TGTGCCAGCACCCCCGGGGGGGGAACCGGGGAGCTGTTTTTT. Translation gives CASTPGGGTGELFF.